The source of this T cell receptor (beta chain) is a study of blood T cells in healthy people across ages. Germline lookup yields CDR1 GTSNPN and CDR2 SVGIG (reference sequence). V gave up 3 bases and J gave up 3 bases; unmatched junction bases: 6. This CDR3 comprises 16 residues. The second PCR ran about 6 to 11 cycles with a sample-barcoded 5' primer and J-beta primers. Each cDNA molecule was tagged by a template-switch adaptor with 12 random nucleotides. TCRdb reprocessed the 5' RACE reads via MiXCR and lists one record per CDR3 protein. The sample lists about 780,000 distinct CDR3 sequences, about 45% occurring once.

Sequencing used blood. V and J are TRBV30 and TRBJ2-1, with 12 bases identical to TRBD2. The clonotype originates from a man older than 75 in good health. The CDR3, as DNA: TGTGCCTGGAGGATAGGACTAGCGGGATTCTACAATGAGCAGTTCTTC. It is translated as CAWRIGLAGFYNEQFF.